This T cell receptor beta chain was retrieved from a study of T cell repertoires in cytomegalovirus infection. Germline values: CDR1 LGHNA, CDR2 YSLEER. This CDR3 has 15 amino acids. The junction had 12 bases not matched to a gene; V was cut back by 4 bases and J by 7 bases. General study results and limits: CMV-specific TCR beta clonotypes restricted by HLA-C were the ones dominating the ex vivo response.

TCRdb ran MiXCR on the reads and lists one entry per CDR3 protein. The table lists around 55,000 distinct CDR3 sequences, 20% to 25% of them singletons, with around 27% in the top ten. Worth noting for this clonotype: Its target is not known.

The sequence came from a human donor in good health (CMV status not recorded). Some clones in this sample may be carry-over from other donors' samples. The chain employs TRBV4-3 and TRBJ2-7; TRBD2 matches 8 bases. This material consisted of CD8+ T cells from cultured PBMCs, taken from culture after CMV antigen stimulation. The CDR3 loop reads CASSLAWTSPGEQYF. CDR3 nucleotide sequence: TGCGCCAGCAGCCTTGCCTGGACTAGCCCCGGGGAGCAGTACTTC.